This T cell receptor beta chain was identified in a study of metastatic and nonmetastatic thyroid tumors. At the level of the study: Repertoires from blood and tumor or nodule tissue of malignant and benign thyroid patients were compared.

Among the patients, none had received any treatment before thyroid surgery. The CDR3 is made up of 17 amino acids. CDR1 and CDR2 (germline): LNHDA, SQIVND (reference sequence). V shed 3 bases, J shed 6 bases, and the junction held 8 bases outside the gene matches. Using MiXCR, TCRdb re-called clones from the PCR reads. The data show 18,000 or so clones, around 30% seen once. This chain joins TRBV19 and TRBJ2-4; 13 bases are a match to TRBD2. The sample comprised tumor tissue. The origin of this receptor is a female donor with papillary thyroid cancer or a benign thyroid nodule (not recorded which). Some clones in this sample may be carry-over from other donors' samples. The CDR3 region has the DNA TGTGCCAGTAGTATTACTAGCGGGAGGGCCTGGGCAAACATTCAGTACTTC. Amino acids: CASSITSGRAWANIQYF.